Shown below are 8 T cell receptor beta chains from a single sample sequenced in a study of cytomegalovirus exposure and HLA in healthy donors. The PCR contained 60 Vbeta and 13 Jbeta primers. Method: immunoSEQ multiplex PCR; TCRdb's copy keeps in-frame clones and lacks some. Of 200,000 to 250,000 clones listed, around 80% are singletons. The sample consisted of PBMCs. The receptors were gathered from a man between 18 and 35 years old in good health and CMV-seronegative.

The J gene is TRBJ1-2, the V gene TRBV27; D is possibly TRBD1 (6 bases). With 4 bases removed from V and 2 bases from J, the gap between germline ends came to 8 bases. This CDR3 comprises 13 residues. CDR1 is MNHEY, CDR2 SMNVEV, per germline (reference sequence). CDR3 sequence reads: CASSSQGNYGYTF. The CDR3 DNA reads as TGTGCCAGCAGTTCCCAGGGGAACTATGGCTACACCTTC.

The chain employs TRBV7-2 and TRBJ1-2, with D tentatively TRBD1 (5 bases). V shed 5 bases and J shed 6 bases, with 25 bases lying between them. The CDR3 contains 17 residues. Germline loops: CDR1 SGHTA, CDR2 FQGNSA. CDR3 amino acids: CASSPGGRTGGTDGYTF. The CDR3 DNA reads TGTGCCAGCAGCCCAGGAGGTCGTACGGGGGGAACAGATGGCTACACCTTC.

DNA for the CDR3: TGTGCCAGCAGCACAGCGGGGCTAAGCTCCTACGAGCAGTACTTC. This sequence encodes CASSTAGLSSYEQYF. The V call is TRBV6-6, the J call TRBJ2-7; 7 positions agree with TRBD2. The CDR3 is 15 amino acids. Germline V CDR1 and CDR2: MNHNY, SVGAGI (reference sequence). Trimming at V came to 6 bases and at J to 0 bases, leaving 8 bases not matched to a gene.

This clone was seen only once. This chain connects TRBV5-1 to TRBJ2-1, with TRBD1 as a possible D gene (6 bases). The CDR3 runs 15 residues. Germline assignment: CDR1 SGHRS and CDR2 YFSETQ. V lost 0 bases, J lost 4 bases, and 11 bases lay in between. The CDR3 region is CASSLGWGQYNEQFF. The CDR3 DNA sequence: TGCGCCAGCAGCTTGGGATGGGGACAATACAATGAGCAGTTCTTC.

The chain uses TRBV19 and TRBJ1-2; perhaps TRBD1 as D (6 bases). The V and J ends lost 3 bases and 6 bases respectively, with 17 bases between them. The length of the CDR3 is 15 residues. CDR1 LNHDA and CDR2 SQIVND come from the germline V gene (reference sequence). CDR3 coding DNA: TGTGCCAGTAGTATCTCAGGGGACCTCGGGAATGGCTACACCTTC. Translating gives CASSISGDLGNGYTF.

This chain links TRBV9 with TRBJ2-5; D uncertain. Trimming stripped 4 bases from V and 4 bases from J, with 17 bases between. CDR1 and CDR2 (germline): SGDLS, YYNGEE. The CDR3 is 15 residues long. The CDR3 here is CASSPSSSRGETQYF. The DNA of the CDR3 is TGTGCCAGCAGCCCAAGTTCCTCCCGCGGAGAGACCCAGTACTTC. The entire variable domain, with the rest obtained from reference TRBV9 and TRBJ2-5, is as follows: DSGVTQTPKHLITATGQRVTLRCSPRSGDLSVYWYQQSLDQGLQFLIQYYNGEERAKGNILERFSAQQFPDLHSELNLSSLELGDSALYFCASSPSSSRGETQYFGPGTRLLVL.

V gene TRBV5-1 combines with J gene TRBJ1-1; maybe TRBD1 (6 bases). The CDR3 length is 16 residues. V was trimmed by 4 bases and J by 0 bases, leaving 16 bases between them. Germline CDR1 reads SGHRS; CDR2 reads YFSETQ. The CDR3 DNA reads TGCGCCAGCAGCCAGGGGATGGCCGTCGTGAACACTGAAGCTTTCTTT. Its protein is CASSQGMAVVNTEAFF.

This clone was observed a handful of times. V usage is TRBV6-1 and J usage is TRBJ1-4; the D is unclear. Germline V gives CDR1 MNHNS, CDR2 SASEGT. Between the trimmed V and J ends, which lost 2 bases and 5 bases, there was a span of 6 bases. CDR3 length: 13 amino acids. CDR3 DNA sequence: TGTGCCAGCAGTGAATACGGGAATGAAAAACTGTTTTTT. Encoded protein: CASSEYGNEKLFF.